This TCR beta chain was found in a study of beta chain features in type 1 diabetes. Study observations and caveats: The VDJ junctions of type 1 diabetes patients carried fewer insertions and more deletions. Patients and controls would share equally any PCR tilt toward shorter templates. TCRB CDR3 length was moderately but significantly reduced in all four CD4+ subsets of Type 1 diabetes patients.

The CDR3 sequence is 14 residues long. Germline CDR1 is MNHNY and CDR2 is SVGAGI (reference sequence). V lost 7 bases and J 0 bases, leaving 12 bases between the germline ends. A note on this clone: What it binds is unknown.

Expressed TCRB transcripts got sequenced, as all isolated RNA was reverse transcribed. Generated by immunoSEQ multiplex PCR, the TCRdb table keeps only in-frame clones and is missing some. Of about 660,000 clones in the sample, 11% to 15% are singletons; the top ten hold roughly 0.04%. The chain combines TRBV6-6 with TRBJ1-2, with D unclear. The TCR was taken from a man aged 18-30 years with type 1 diabetes. Sequenced: naive CD4+ T cells from blood. DNA for the CDR3: TGTGCCAGCATTGACCGGGCTGCTAACTATGGCTACACCTTC. Translation gives CASIDRAANYGYTF.